This T cell receptor (beta chain) appears in the sequencing data of a study of blood T cells in healthy people across ages (dated by TCRdb to between 2015 and 2016). Regarding the research as a whole: In model experiments, template switching captured roughly one uniquely barcoded TCR beta cDNA molecule for every two T cells. The donors were split into four age groups: young (average 16 years), middle-aged (over 35), aged (roughly 68) and long-lived (under 85). For two donors (one aged 18 to 29 and one aged 80 or older), the study analyzed two additional independent replicas of 1 million unique cDNA reads from the same blood draw. To avoid experimental bias, donors of different ages were spread randomly across the sequencing lanes. To track age-related changes in TCR beta repertoire diversity, the study relied on deep sequencing normalized with unique cDNA molecular identifiers. Summary of the overall study and its limitations: The CMV infection status of donors was not known, potentially confounding age-related changes in expanded clonotypes. Since profiling was done on bulk unsorted PBMCs, naive and antigen-experienced compartments could not be conclusively compared. Observed TCR beta diversity per million T cells fell roughly linearly with age, and a significant reduction was already apparent by age approximately 41. Estimates of total diversity from one million sequenced T cells were regarded as lower bounds and underestimates. The long-lived group showed more naive CD4+ T cells, fewer expanded clones and increased TCR diversity than the aged group, suggesting age selection. The percentage of naive T cells measured by flow cytometry correlated strongly with observed TCR beta diversity.

V and J are truncated by 0 bases and 6 bases respectively, leaving an intervening sequence of 5 bases. The CDR3, from cysteine to phenylalanine, totals 13 residues. Only CDR3 DNA is held: 39 bases, read in frame from base 1. Reading the germline V gene gives CDR1 ENHRY and CDR2 SYGVKD. Library construction relied on 5' RACE. Reads for this sample came from an Illumina HiSeq 2500. A second PCR of about 6 to 12 cycles was performed with a sample-barcoded 5' primer and a J-beta primer mix. A template-switch 5' adaptor carrying 12 random nucleotides introduced a unique molecular identifier onto each TCR beta cDNA molecule. Each sample yielded at least 2.5 million CDR3-containing paired-end reads. All of the RNA was converted into first-strand cDNA using the Mint cDNA synthesis kit, with a TRBC-specific oligonucleotide serving as the primer. Following uracil-DNA glycosylase treatment, all cDNA underwent a first 18-cycle PCR with the universal primers M1SS and BC2_uni_R. The original pipeline was this. Normalization of each sample was performed by random selection of 1 million high-quality reads, each carrying a distinct molecular identifier. Reads with shared molecular identifiers were discarded instead of being binned into consensus sequences. MiTCR, with a Q25 quality threshold and the strictest error-elimination algorithm, was used for CDR3 identification, clonotype clustering and error correction. A nonparametric unseen species model with Euler transformation was used to estimate a lower bound on total TCR beta diversity. TCRdb itself trimmed the public reads at Q25 with fastp, ran MiXCR and retained productive beta chains. All rows with the same CDR3 protein become a single entry with the most common DNA and genes. The V and J calls and clone size come from TCRdb's table, not from the authors' own analysis. For this sample the table gives 1,300,000 or so distinct CDR3 sequences, of which approximately 59% were detected only once. The top ten clonotypes cover 5.5% to 8% of the sample.

Remarks on this clonotype: Its antigen is currently not known. No much larger clone is present one base from it, and per-base qualities are unavailable.

The roughly 39 donors, aged roughly 6 to 95 years, were systemically healthy Caucasian individuals from Russia. Around 10 milliliters of peripheral blood were drawn from each donor into EDTA-treated Vacutainer tubes. Ficoll-Paque density-gradient centrifugation was used to isolate PBMCs, with at least 6.5 million obtained per sample. Total RNA was extracted from PBMCs with Trizol reagent, with at least 6 micrograms obtained per sample. For every donor, flow cytometry on a PBMC aliquot measured the percentage of naive CD45RAhigh/CD27high T cells. Material: blood. The chain was built from TRBV10-3 and TRBJ1-4, with no reliable assignment of the D segment. This receptor was identified in a man younger than 35 in good health. Here is the DNA: TGTGCCATCAGTGAGTCGGCAGATGAAAAACTGTTTTTT. Its coded protein is CAISESADEKLFF.